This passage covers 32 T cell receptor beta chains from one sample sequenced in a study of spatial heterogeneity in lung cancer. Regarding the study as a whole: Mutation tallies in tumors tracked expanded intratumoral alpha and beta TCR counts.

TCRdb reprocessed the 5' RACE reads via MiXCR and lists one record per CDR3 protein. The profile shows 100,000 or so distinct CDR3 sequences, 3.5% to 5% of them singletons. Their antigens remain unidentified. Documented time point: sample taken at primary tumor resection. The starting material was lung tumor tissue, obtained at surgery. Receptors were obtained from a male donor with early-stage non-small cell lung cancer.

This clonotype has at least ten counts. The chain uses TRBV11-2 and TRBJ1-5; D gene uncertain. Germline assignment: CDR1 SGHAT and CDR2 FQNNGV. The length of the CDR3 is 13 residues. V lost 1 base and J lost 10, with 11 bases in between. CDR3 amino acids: CASSLVAMGPQHF. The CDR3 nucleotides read TGTGCCAGCAGCTTAGTTGCGATGGGTCCCCAGCATTTT.

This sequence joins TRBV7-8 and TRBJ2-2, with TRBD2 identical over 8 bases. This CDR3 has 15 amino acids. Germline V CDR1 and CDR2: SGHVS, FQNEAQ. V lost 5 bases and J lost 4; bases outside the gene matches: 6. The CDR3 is CASSGREGRTGELFF. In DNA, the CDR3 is TGTGCCAGCAGCGGACGGGAGGGCCGCACCGGGGAGCTGTTTTTT.

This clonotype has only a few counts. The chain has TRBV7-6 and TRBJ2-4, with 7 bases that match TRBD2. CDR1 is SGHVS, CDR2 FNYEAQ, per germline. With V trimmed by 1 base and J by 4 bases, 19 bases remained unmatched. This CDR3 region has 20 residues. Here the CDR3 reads CASSLGARTSISGRKNIQYF. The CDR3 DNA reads TGTGCCAGCAGCTTAGGGGCAAGGACTAGTATATCGGGCCGAAAAAACATTCAGTACTTC.

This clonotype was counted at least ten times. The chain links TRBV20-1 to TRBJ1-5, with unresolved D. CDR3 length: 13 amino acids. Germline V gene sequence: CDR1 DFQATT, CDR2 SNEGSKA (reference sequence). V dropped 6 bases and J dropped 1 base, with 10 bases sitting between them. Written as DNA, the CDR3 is TGCAGTGCGAAAGGACGGAGCAATCAGCCCCAGCATTTT. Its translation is CSAKGRSNQPQHF.

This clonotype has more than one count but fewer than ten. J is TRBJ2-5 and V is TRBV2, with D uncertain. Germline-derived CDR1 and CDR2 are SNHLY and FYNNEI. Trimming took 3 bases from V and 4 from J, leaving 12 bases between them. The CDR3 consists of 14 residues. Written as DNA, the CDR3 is TGTGCCAGCAGTGAGCACAGTACGGTAGAGACCCAGTACTTC. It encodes CASSEHSTVETQYF. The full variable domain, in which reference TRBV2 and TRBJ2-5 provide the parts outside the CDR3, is EPEVTQTPSHQVTQMGQEVILRCVPISNHLYFYWYRQILGQKVEFLVSFYNNEISEKSEIFDDQFSVERPDGSNFTLKIRSTKLEDSAMYFCASSEHSTVETQYFGPGTRLLVL.

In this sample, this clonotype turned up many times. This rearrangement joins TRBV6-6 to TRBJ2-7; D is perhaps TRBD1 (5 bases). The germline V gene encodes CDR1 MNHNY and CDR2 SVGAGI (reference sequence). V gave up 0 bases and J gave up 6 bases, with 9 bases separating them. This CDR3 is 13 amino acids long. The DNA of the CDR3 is TGTGCCAGCAGTTACTCGAAAGGGGCCGAGCAGTACTTC. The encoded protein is CASSYSKGAEQYF.

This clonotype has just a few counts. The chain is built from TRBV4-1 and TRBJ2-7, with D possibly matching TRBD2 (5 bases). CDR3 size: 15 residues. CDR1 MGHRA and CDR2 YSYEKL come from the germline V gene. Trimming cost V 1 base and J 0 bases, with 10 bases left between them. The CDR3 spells CASSQASGISYEQYF. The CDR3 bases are TGCGCCAGCAGCCAAGCAAGCGGTATCTCCTACGAGCAGTACTTC.

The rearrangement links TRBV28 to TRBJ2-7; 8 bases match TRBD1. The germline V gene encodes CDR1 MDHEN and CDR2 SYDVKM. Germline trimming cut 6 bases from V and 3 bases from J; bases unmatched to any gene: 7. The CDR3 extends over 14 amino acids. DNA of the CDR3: TGTGCCAGCAGCTGGACAGGGATAAACTACGAGCAGTACTTC. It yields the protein CASSWTGINYEQYF.

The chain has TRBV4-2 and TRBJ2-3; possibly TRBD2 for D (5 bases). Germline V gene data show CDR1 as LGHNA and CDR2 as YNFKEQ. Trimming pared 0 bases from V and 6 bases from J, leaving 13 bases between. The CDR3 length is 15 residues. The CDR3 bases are TGTGCCAGCAGCCAAGATACTTTAACTAGGGATACGCAGTATTTT. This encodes CASSQDTLTRDTQYF.

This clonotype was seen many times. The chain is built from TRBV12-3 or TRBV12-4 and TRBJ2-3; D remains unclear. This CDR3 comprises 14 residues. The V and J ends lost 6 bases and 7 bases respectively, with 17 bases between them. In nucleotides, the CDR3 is TGTGCCAGCAGAAGAGGTGCAGGCCCCAATACGCAGTATTTT. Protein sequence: CASRRGAGPNTQYF.

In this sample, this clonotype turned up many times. CDR3 in amino acids: CASSLGGFGQYF. The CDR3 DNA reads TGTGCCAGCAGTTTAGGGGGATTCGGGCAGTACTTC. This chain links TRBV28 with TRBJ2-7; possibly TRBD1 or TRBD2 for D (5 bases each). With 2 bases removed from V and 9 bases from J, the gap between germline ends came to 11 bases. Germline-derived CDR1 and CDR2 are MDHEN and SYDVKM. This CDR3 is built from 12 residues.

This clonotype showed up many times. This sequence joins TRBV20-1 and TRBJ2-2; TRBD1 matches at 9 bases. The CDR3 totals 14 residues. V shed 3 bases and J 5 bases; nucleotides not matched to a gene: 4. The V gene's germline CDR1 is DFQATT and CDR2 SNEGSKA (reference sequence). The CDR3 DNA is TGCAGTGCTAGCCGACAGGGGGGAACCGGGGAGCTGTTTTTT. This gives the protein CSASRQGGTGELFF.

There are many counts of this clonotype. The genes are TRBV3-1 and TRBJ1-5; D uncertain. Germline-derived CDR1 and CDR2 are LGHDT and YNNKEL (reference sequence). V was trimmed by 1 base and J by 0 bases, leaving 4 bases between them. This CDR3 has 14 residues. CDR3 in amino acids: CASSQGISNQPQHF. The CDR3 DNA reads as TGTGCCAGCAGCCAAGGGATTAGCAATCAGCCCCAGCATTTT.

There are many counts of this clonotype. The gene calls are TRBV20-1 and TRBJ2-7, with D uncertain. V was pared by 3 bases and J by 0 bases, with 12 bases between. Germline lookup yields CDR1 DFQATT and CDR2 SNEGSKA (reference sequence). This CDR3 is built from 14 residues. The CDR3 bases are TGCAGTGCTAGTCGGGCAGGTCTCTCCTACGAGCAGTACTTC. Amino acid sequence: CSASRAGLSYEQYF.

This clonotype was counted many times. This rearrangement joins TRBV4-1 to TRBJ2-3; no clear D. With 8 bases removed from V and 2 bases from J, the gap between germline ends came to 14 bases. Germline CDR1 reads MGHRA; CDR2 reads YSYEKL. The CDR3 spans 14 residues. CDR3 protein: CASHILTTTDTQYF. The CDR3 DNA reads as TGCGCCAGCCATATCCTCACCACCACAGATACGCAGTATTTT.

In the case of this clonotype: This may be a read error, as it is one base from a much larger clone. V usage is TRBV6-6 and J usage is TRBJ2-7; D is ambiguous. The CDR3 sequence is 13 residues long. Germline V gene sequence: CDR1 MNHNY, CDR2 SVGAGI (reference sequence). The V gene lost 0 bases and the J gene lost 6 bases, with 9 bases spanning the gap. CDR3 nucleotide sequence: TGTGCCAGCAGTTACTCGAAAGGGTCCGAGCAGTACTTC. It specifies CASSYSKGSEQYF.

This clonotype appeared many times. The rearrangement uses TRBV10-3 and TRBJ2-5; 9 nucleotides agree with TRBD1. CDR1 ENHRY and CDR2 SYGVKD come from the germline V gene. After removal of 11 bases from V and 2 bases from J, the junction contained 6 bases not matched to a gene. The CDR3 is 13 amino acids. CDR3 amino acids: CAARQGVQETQYF. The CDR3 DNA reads TGTGCCGCCCGACAGGGGGTTCAAGAGACCCAGTACTTC.

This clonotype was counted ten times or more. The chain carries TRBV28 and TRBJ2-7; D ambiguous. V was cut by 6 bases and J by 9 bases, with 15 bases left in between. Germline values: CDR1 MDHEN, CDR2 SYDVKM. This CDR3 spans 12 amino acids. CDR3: CASSKTRHGQYF. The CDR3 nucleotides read TGTGCCAGCAGCAAGACCCGTCACGGGCAGTACTTC.

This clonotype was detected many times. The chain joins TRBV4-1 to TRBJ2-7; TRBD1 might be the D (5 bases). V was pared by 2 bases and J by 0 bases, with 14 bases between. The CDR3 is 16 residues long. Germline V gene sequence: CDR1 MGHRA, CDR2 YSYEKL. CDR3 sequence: CASSQSHRTPSYEQYF. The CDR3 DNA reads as TGCGCCAGCAGCCAAAGCCACAGGACCCCCTCCTACGAGCAGTACTTC.

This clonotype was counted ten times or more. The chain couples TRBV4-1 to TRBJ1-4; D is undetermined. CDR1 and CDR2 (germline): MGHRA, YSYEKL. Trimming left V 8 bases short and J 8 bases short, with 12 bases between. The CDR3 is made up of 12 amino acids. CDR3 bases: TGCGCCAGCGCGAGGGTTGGGGAAAAACTGTTTTTT. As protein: CASARVGEKLFF.

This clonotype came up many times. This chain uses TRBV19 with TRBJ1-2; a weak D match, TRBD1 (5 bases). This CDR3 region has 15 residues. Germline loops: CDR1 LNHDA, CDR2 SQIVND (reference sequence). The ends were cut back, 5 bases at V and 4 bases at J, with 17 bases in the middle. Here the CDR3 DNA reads TGTGCCAGTAGTCTAACAACGACGGGGCTCTATGGCTACACCTTC. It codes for CASSLTTTGLYGYTF.

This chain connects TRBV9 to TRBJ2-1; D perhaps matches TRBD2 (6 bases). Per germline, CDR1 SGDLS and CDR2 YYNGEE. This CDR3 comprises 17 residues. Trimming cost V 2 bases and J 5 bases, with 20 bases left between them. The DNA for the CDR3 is TGTGCCAGCAGCGTTCACCGGGACTCCCCTTGGAACAATGAGCAGTTCTTC. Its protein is CASSVHRDSPWNNEQFF.

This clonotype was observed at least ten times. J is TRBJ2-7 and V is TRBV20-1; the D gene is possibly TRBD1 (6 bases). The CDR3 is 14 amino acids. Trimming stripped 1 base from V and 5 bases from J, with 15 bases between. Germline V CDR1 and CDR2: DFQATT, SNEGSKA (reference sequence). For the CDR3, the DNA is TGCAGTGCTAGAGTACAGGGTAAAGGGCACGAGCAGTACTTC. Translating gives CSARVQGKGHEQYF.

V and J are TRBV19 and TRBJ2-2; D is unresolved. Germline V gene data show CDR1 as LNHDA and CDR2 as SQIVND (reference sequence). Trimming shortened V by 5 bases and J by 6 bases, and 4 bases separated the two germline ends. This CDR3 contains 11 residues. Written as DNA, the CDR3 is TGTGCCAGTAGTGAGGCCGGGGAGCTGTTTTTT. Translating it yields CASSEAGELFF.

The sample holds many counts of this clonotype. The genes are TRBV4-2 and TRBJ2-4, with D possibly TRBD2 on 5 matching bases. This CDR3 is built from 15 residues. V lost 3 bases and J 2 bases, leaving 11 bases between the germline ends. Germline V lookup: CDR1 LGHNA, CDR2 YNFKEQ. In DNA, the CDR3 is TGTGCCAGCAGCCAGTCTAGCACCACCAAAAACATTCAGTACTTC. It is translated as CASSQSSTTKNIQYF.

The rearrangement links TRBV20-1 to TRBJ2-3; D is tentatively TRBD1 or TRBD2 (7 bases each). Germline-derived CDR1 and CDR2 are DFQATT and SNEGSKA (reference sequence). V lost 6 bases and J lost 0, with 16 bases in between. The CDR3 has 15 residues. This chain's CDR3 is CSAPRGGWSTDTQYF. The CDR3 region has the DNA TGCAGTGCCCCCAGGGGGGGTTGGAGCACAGATACGCAGTATTTT.

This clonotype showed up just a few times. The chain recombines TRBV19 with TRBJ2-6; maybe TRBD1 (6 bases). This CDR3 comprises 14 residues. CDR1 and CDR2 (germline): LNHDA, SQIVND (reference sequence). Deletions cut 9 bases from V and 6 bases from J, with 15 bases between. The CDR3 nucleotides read TGTGCCAGCCACAGGGACCCGGAGGCCAACGTCCTGACTTTC. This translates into CASHRDPEANVLTF.

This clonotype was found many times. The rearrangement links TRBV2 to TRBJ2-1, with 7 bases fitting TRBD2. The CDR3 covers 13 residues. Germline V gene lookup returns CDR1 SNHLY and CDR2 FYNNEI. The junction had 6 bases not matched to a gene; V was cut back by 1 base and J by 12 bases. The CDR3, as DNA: TGTGCCAGCAGTGAAGAGCGGGACGTTGGGCAGTTCTTC. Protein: CASSEERDVGQFF.

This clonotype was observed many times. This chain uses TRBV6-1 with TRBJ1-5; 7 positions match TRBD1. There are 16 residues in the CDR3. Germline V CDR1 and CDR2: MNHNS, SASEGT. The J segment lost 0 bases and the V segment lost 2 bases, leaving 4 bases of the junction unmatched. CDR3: CASSERTGYSNQPQHF. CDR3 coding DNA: TGTGCCAGCAGTGAAAGGACAGGATATAGCAATCAGCCCCAGCATTTT.

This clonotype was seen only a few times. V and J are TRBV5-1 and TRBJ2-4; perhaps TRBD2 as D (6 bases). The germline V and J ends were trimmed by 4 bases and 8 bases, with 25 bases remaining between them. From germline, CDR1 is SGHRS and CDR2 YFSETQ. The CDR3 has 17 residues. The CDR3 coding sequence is TGCGCCAGCAGCATTGGTGGGCAGGGAGGAATTTCGGACATTCAGTACTTC. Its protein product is CASSIGGQGGISDIQYF.

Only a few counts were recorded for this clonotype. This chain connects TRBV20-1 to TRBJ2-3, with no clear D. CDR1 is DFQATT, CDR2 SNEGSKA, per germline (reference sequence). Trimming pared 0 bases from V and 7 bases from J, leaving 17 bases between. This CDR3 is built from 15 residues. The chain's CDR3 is CSARDGFSKLNTQYF. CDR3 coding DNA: TGCAGTGCTAGAGATGGGTTTTCCAAATTGAATACGCAGTATTTT.

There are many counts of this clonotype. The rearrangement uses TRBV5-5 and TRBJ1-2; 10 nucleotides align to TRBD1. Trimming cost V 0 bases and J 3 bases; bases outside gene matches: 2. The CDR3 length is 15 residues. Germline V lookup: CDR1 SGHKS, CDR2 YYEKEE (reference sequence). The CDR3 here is CASSLGTGGHYGYTF. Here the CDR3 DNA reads TGTGCCAGCAGCTTGGGGACAGGGGGACACTATGGCTACACCTTC.